Listed below are T cell receptor beta chains from one sample, sequenced in a study of preoperative IRX-2 immunotherapy in early breast cancer. Method: immunoSEQ multiplex PCR; TCRdb's copy keeps in-frame clones and lacks some. This sample has around 34,000 clones; nearly 95% occur once, and the top ten carry nearly 6.5%. Collection took place from a patient treated with IRX-2 immunotherapy. Source of these receptors: a human donor with breast cancer. Each CDR3 is given with its conserved first and last residue. D genes are given only for firm matches. The size field is filled for only some rows; it gives once, few, many or a size class.

J gene,V gene,D gene,clone size,CDR3 protein,CDR3 DNA
TRBJ1-1,TRBV2,TRBD1,once,CASKKGTDLRAFF,TGTGCCAGTAAAAAAGGGACAGATCTTCGAGCTTTCTTT
TRBJ2-7,TRBV20-1,NA,NA,CSATSSYEQYF,TGCAGTGCGACTAGCTCCTACGAGCAGTACTTC
TRBJ2-2,TRBV11-2,TRBD2,NA,CASSRTGTTNTGELFF,TGTGCCAGCAGCCGCACCGGGACTACGAACACCGGGGAGCTGTTTTTT
TRBJ1-5,TRBV2,TRBD1,NA,CASQTGYSNQPQHF,TGTGCCAGCCAGACAGGGTATAGCAATCAGCCCCAGCATTTT
TRBJ2-3,TRBV6-5,NA,NA,CASSYSGDTQYF,TGTGCCAGCAGTTACTCTGGAGATACGCAGTATTTT
TRBJ2-7,TRBV18,NA,NA,CASSPQHPKTGSEQYF,TGTGCCAGCTCACCTCAGCACCCGAAGACAGGTTCCGAGCAGTACTTC
TRBJ2-1,TRBV7-9,NA,NA,CASREPPYNEQFF,TGTGCCAGCAGGGAGCCGCCCTACAATGAGCAGTTCTTC
TRBJ2-7,TRBV6-5,NA,NA,CASSNGISYEQYF,TGTGCCAGCAGTAACGGGATTTCCTACGAGCAGTACTTC
TRBJ1-2,TRBV15,NA,NA,CATSRDRGAGGYTF,TGTGCCACCAGCAGAGATAGGGGGGCGGGCGGCTACACCTTC
TRBJ2-7,TRBV5-1,NA,NA,CASSWDGSYEQYF,TGCGCCAGCAGCTGGGACGGCTCCTACGAGCAGTACTTC
TRBJ1-5,TRBV19,NA,NA,CASSWAGVNQPQHF,TGTGCCAGTAGTTGGGCAGGGGTTAATCAGCCCCAGCATTTT
TRBJ2-3,TRBV29-1,NA,NA,CSVEPGRGADTQYF,TGCAGCGTAGAACCGGGCCGTGGGGCGGATACGCAGTATTTT
TRBJ2-3,TRBV10-1,NA,NA,CASSEGDIVSTDTQYF,TGCGCCAGCAGTGAAGGCGATATCGTAAGCACAGATACGCAGTATTTT
TRBJ2-3,TRBV4-2,NA,NA,CAARDVSTDTQYF,TGTGCCGCCCGGGACGTTAGCACAGATACGCAGTATTTT
TRBJ2-7,TRBV6-6,NA,NA,CASNRLYEQYF,TGTGCCAGCAACCGACTGTACGAGCAGTACTTC
TRBJ1-1,TRBV18,NA,NA,CASSESPNTEAFF,TGTGCCAGCTCAGAGTCGCCGAACACTGAAGCTTTCTTT
TRBJ2-1,TRBV7-2,TRBD2,NA,CASSLHWSLSAGGPNEQFF,TGTGCCAGCAGCTTACATTGGAGCCTTTCGGCGGGAGGTCCCAATGAGCAGTTCTTC
TRBJ1-4,TRBV14,TRBD1,NA,CASSRNLFPWTGNEKLFF,TGTGCCAGCAGCCGGAACTTGTTCCCGTGGACAGGAAATGAAAAACTGTTTTTT
TRBJ2-3,TRBV10-3,TRBD1,NA,CAISERGQSTDTQYF,TGTGCCATCAGTGAGAGGGGACAGAGCACAGATACGCAGTATTTT
TRBJ1-1,TRBV6-5,NA,once,CASSLSRVNTEAFF,TGTGCCAGCAGCCTCTCCAGGGTGAACACTGAAGCTTTCTTT
TRBJ2-1,TRBV7-2,TRBD2,NA,CASSLGNLAGGPSNEQFF,TGTGCCAGCAGCTTGGGGAACTTAGCGGGAGGGCCGAGCAATGAGCAGTTCTTC
TRBJ2-3,TRBV7-3,NA,NA,CASSKSGGRTDTQYF,TGTGCCAGCAGCAAATCCGGAGGGCGCACAGATACGCAGTATTTT
TRBJ2-1,TRBV9,TRBD2,NA,CASSGPLSGSYNEQFF,TGTGCCAGCAGCGGCCCGTTGAGCGGGAGCTACAATGAGCAGTTCTTC
TRBJ1-1,TRBV6-6,NA,NA,CASGISTGEAFF,TGTGCCAGCGGGATATCGACGGGTGAAGCTTTCTTT
TRBJ2-1,TRBV5-1,NA,NA,CASVQGGEQFF,TGCGCCAGCGTGCAGGGTGGTGAGCAGTTCTTC
TRBJ2-7,TRBV15,TRBD2,NA,CATSRAREGLREQYF,TGTGCCACCAGCAGAGCTAGGGAGGGCCTACGCGAGCAGTACTTC
TRBJ2-5,TRBV9,NA,NA,CASSPSGALGETQYF,TGTGCCAGCAGCCCATCGGGAGCCCTCGGGGAGACCCAGTACTTC
TRBJ2-7,TRBV27,TRBD2,once,CASSWSSGPDNLYEQYF,TGTGCCAGCAGTTGGTCTAGCGGCCCCGATAACCTCTACGAGCAGTACTTC
TRBJ2-7,TRBV4-1,NA,NA,CASSTEGSLEQYF,TGCGCCAGCAGCACCGAAGGCAGCCTCGAGCAGTACTTC
TRBJ2-2,TRBV6-4,NA,NA,CASSPRGEISGELFF,TGTGCCAGCAGTCCTAGGGGAGAAATTTCCGGGGAGCTGTTTTTT
TRBJ1-2,TRBV5-1,NA,NA,CASSLQTTGNYGYTF,TGCGCCAGCAGCTTGCAAACTACAGGGAACTATGGCTACACCTTC
TRBJ2-1,TRBV7-9,TRBD2,NA,CASSHRLAGVAYNEQFF,TGTGCCAGCAGCCACCGACTAGCGGGAGTGGCCTACAATGAGCAGTTCTTC
TRBJ1-2,TRBV27,NA,NA,CASSLNPGQASYGYTF,TGTGCCAGCAGTTTGAACCCGGGACAAGCATCCTATGGCTACACCTTC
TRBJ2-5,TRBV10-3,TRBD2,NA,CAIMGTSGQETQYF,TGTGCCATCATGGGGACTAGCGGCCAAGAGACCCAGTACTTC
TRBJ2-1,TRBV7-3,TRBD2,once,CASSLTASKRGSGNEQFF,TGTGCCAGCAGCTTAACCGCCTCAAAGCGGGGGTCTGGGAATGAGCAGTTCTTC
TRBJ2-4,TRBV28,NA,NA,CASSPTRAKNIQYF,TGTGCCAGCAGCCCAACAAGGGCCAAAAACATTCAGTACTTC
TRBJ2-5,TRBV7-9,TRBD2,large,CASSPIGLAGQETQYF,TGTGCCAGCAGCCCGATTGGACTAGCGGGGCAAGAGACCCAGTACTTC
TRBJ2-6,TRBV27,NA,NA,CASSFSGANVLTF,TGTGCCAGCAGCTTCTCTGGGGCCAACGTCCTGACTTTC
TRBJ1-2,TRBV2,NA,NA,CASSRPSGDFYGYTF,TGTGCCAGCAGTCGGCCCTCAGGAGACTTCTATGGCTACACCTTC
TRBJ2-1,TRBV6-6,TRBD1,NA,CASSYSGQGANNEQFF,TGTGCCAGCAGTTACTCGGGGCAGGGGGCTAACAATGAGCAGTTCTTC
TRBJ2-3,TRBV7-3,NA,NA,CASSLLPGATDTQYF,TGTGCCAGCAGCTTACTCCCCGGTGCCACAGATACGCAGTATTTT
TRBJ2-5,TRBV7-3,NA,NA,CASSLHPASVRETQYF,TGTGCCAGCAGCTTACACCCAGCGTCTGTTAGAGAGACCCAGTACTTC
TRBJ1-1,TRBV6-6,TRBD1,NA,CASSPGQGWTEAFF,TGTGCCAGCAGTCCCGGACAGGGGTGGACTGAAGCTTTCTTT
TRBJ2-7,TRBV7-8,NA,NA,CASSLVFGSYEQYF,TGTGCCAGCAGCTTAGTGTTCGGATCCTACGAGCAGTACTTC
TRBJ2-7,TRBV27,NA,once,CASSLSPQAGYEQYF,TGTGCCAGCAGTTTATCACCACAGGCAGGCTACGAGCAGTACTTC